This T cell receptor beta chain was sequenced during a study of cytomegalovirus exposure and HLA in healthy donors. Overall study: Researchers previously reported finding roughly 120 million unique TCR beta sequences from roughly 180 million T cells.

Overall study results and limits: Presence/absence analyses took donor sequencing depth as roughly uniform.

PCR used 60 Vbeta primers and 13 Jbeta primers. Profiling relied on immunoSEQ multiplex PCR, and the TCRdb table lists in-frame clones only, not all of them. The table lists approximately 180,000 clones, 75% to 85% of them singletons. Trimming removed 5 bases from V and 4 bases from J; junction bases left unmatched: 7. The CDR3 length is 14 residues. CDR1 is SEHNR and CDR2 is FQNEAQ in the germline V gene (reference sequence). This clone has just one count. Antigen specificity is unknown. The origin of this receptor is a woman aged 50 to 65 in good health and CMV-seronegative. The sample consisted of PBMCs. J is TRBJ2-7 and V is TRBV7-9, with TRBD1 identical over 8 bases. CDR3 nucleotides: TGTGCCAGCAGCCCCCGACAGGGGATGTACGAGCAGTACTTC. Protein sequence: CASSPRQGMYEQYF. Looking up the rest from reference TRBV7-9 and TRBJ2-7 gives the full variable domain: DTGVSQNPRHKITKRGQNVTFRCDPISEHNRLYWYRQTLGQGPEFLTYFQNEAQLEKSRLLSDRFSAERPKGSFSTLEIQRTEQGDSAMYLCASSPRQGMYEQYFGPGTRLTVT.